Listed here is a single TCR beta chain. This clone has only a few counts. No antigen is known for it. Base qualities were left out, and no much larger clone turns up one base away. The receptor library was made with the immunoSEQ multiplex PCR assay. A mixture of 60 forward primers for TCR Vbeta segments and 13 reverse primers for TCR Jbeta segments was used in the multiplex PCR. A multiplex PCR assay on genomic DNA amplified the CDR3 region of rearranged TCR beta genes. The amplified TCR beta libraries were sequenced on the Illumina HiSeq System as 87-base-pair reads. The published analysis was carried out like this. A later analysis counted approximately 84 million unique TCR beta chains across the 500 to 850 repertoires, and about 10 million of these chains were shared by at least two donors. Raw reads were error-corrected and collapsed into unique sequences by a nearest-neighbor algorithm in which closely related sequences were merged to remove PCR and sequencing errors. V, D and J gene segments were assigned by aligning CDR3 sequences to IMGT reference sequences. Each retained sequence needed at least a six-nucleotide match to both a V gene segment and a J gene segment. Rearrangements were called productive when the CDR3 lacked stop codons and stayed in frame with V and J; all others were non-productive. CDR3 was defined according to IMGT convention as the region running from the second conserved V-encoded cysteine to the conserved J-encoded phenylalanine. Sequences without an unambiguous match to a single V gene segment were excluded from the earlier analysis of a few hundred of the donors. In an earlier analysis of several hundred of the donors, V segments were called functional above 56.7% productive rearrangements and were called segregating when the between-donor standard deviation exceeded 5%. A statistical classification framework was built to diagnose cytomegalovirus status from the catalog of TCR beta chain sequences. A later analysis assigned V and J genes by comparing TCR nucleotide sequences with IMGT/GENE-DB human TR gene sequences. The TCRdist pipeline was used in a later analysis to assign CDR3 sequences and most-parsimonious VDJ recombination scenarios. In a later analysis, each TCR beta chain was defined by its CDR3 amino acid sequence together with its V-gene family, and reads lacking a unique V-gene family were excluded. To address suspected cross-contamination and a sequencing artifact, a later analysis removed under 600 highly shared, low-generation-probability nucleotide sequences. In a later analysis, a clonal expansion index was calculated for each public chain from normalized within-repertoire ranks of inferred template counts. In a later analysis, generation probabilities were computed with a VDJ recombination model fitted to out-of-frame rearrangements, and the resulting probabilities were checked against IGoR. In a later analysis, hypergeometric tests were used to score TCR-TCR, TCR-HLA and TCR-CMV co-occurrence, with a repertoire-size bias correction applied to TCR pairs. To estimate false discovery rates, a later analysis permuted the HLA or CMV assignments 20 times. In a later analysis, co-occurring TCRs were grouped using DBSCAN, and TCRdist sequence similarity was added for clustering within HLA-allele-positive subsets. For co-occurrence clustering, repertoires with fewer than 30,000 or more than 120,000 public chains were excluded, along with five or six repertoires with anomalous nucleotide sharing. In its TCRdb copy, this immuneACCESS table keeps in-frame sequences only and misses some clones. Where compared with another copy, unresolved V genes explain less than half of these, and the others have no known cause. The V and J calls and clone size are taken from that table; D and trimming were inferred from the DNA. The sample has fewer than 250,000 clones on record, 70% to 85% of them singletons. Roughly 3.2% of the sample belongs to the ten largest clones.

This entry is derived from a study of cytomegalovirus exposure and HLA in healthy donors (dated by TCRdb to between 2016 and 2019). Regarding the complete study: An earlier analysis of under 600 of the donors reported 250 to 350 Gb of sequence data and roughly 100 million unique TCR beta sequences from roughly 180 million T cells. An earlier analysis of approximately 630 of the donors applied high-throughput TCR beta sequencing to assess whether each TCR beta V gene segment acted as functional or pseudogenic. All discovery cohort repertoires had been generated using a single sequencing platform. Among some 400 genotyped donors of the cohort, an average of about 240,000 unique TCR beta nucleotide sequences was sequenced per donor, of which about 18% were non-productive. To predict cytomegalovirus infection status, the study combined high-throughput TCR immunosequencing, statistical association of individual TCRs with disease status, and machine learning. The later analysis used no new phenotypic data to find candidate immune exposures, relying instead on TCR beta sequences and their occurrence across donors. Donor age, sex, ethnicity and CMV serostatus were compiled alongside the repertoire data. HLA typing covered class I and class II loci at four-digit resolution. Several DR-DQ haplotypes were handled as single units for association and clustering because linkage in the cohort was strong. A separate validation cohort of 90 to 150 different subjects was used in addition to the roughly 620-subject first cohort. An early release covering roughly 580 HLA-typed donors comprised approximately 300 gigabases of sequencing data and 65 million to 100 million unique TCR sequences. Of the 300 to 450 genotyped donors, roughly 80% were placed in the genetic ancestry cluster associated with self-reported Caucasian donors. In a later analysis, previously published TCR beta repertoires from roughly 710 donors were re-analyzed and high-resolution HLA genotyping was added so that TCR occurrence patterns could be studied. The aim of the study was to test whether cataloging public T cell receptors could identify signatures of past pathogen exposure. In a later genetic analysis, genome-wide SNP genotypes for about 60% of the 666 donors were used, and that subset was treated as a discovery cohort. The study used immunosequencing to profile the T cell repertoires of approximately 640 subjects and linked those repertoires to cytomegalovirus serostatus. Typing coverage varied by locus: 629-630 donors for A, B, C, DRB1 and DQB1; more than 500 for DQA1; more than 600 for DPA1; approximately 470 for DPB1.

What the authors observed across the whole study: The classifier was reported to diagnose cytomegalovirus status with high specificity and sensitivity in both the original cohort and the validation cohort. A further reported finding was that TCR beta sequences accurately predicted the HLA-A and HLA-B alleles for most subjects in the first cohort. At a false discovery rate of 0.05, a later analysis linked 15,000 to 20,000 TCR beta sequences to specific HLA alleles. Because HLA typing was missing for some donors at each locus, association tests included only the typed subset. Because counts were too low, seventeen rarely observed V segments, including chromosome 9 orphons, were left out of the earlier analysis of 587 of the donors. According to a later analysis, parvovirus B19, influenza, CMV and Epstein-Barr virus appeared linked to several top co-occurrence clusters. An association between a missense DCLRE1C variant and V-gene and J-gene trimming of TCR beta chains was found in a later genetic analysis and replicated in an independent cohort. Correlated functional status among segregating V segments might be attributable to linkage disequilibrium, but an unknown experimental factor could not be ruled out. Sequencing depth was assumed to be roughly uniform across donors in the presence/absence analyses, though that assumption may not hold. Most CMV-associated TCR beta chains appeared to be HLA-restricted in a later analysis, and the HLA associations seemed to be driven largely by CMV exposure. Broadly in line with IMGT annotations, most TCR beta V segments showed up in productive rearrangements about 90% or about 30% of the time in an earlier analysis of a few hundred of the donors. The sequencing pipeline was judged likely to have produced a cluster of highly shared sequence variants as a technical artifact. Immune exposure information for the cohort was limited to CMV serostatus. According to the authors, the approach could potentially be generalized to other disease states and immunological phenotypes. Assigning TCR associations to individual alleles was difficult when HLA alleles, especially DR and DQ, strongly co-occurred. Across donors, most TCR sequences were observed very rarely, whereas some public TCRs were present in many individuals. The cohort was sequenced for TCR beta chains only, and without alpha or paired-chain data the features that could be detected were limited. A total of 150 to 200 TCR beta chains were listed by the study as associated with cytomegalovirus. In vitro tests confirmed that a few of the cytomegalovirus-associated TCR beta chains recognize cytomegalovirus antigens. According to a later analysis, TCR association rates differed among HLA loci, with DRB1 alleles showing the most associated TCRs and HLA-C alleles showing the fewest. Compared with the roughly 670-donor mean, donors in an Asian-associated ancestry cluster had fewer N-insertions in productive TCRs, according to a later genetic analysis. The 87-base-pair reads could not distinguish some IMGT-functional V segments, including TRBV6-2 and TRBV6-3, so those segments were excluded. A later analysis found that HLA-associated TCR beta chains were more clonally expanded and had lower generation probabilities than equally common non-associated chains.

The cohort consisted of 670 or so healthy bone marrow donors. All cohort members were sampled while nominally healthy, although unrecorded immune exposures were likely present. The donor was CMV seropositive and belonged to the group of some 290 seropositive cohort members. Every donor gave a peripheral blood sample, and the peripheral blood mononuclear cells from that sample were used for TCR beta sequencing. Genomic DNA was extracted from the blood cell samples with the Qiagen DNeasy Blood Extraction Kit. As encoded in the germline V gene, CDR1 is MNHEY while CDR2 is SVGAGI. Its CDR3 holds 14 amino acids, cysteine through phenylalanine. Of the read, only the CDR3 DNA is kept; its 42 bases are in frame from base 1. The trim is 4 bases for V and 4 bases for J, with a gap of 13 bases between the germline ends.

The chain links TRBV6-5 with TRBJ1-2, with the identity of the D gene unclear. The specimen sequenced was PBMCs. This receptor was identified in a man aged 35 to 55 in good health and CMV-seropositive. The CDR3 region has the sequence CASSLSGSGYGYTF. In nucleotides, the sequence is TGTGCCAGCAGTTTGAGTGGGTCGGGCTATGGCTACACCTTC.